This record covers a single T cell receptor beta chain. The data stem from a study of OX40 agonist ivuxolimab in advanced cancers. Turning to the study itself: Prior anti-PD-1, anti-PD-L1 or anti-CTLA-4 therapy was allowed; over 30% had some.

Deletions cut 0 bases from V and 4 bases from J, with 7 bases between. From germline, CDR1 is LNHNV and CDR2 YYDKDF (reference sequence). The CDR3 consists of 14 residues. Profiled with immunoSEQ multiplex PCR; TCRdb holds only in-frame clones, not every one. Altogether around 18,000 clones are present, around 70% being singletons, with the ten largest covering approximately 20%. This chain uses TRBV15 with TRBJ1-5; D perhaps matches TRBD1 (5 bases). Sequenced material: CD4+ or CD8+ T cells sorted from blood, taken in a trial of the OX40 agonist ivuxolimab. This TCR came from an adult with an advanced solid tumor such as melanoma, head and neck, liver or kidney cancer. The CDR3: CATSRDRENQPQHF. CDR3 in DNA: TGTGCCACCAGCAGAGACAGGGAGAATCAGCCCCAGCATTTT.